What follows are 30 T cell receptor beta chains derived from one specimen sequenced in a study of identical twins. TCRdb called the 5' RACE reads again in MiXCR, with one record for every CDR3 protein. The sample includes about 340,000 distinct CDR3 sequences, about 9% of them seen just once. Material: naive T cells sorted from blood. These receptors originate from a woman aged 45-59 years in good health.

The chain combines TRBV29-1 with TRBJ2-1; tentatively, D is TRBD1 (5 bases). V was clipped by 2 bases and J by 8 bases, with 10 bases between them. The CDR3 consists of 12 residues. From germline, CDR1 is SQVTM and CDR2 ANQGSEA. DNA for the CDR3: TGCAGCGTTGAAATGGTACAGGATGAGCAGTTCTTC. The encoded protein is CSVEMVQDEQFF.

This clonotype was picked up a small number of times. The chain is built from TRBV5-1 and TRBJ2-3; D perhaps matches TRBD2 (5 bases). Trimming took 6 bases from V and 2 from J, leaving 13 bases between them. CDR3 length equals 14 residues. Germline V lookup: CDR1 SGHRS, CDR2 YFSETQ. The CDR3, as DNA: TGCGCCAGCACCCCGAGCGGAACCACAGATACGCAGTATTTT. This codes for CASTPSGTTDTQYF.

The rearrangement joins TRBV24-1 to TRBJ2-3; 7 bases fit TRBD1. V lost 8 bases to trimming and J lost 1 base; unmatched junction nucleotides: 2. The CDR3 has 13 residues. Germline V lookup: CDR1 KGHDR, CDR2 SFDVKD. The CDR3 loop reads CATTGQRTDTQYF. For the CDR3, the DNA is TGTGCCACCACGGGACAGCGCACAGATACGCAGTATTTT.

This clonotype was counted ten times or more. The chain has TRBV20-1 and TRBJ2-1, with 7 bases fitting TRBD2. This CDR3 has 15 residues. Germline-derived CDR1 and CDR2 are DFQATT and SNEGSKA (reference sequence). V was clipped by 0 bases and J by 3 bases; unmatched bases: 5. This CDR3 reads CSARDRSSGYNEQFF. CDR3 bases: TGCAGTGCTAGAGATAGGTCTAGCGGCTACAATGAGCAGTTCTTC.

This clonotype occurred a few times. The genes are TRBV6-2 or TRBV6-3 and TRBJ2-1; 11 bases are shared with TRBD2. In germline, CDR1 is MNHEY, CDR2 SVGEGT. The CDR3 covers 14 residues. The junction had 7 bases not matched to a gene; V was cut back by 8 bases and J by 7 bases. Here the CDR3 reads CASFETSGVNEQFF. CDR3 DNA sequence: TGTGCCAGCTTCGAGACTAGCGGGGTAAATGAGCAGTTCTTC.

Turning to this clonotype: A clone one base away is much larger, so this may be a read error. The chain combines TRBV27 with TRBJ2-3; TRBD1 is a possible D gene (5 bases). The J call may be incorrect, as the DNA end agrees better with TRBJ1-5. CDR3 length: 16 amino acids. Germline assignment: CDR1 MNHEY and CDR2 SMNVEV (reference sequence). The CDR3 reads CASSLRTGLGSDTQHF. CDR3 nucleotide sequence: TGTGCCAGCAGTTTACGCACAGGCCTGGGTTCAGATACGCAGCATTTT.

The chain carries TRBV6-5 and TRBJ2-2; 15 bases map to TRBD2. Germline values: CDR1 MNHEY, CDR2 SVGAGI. The CDR3 has 19 amino acids. After removal of 2 bases from V and 4 bases from J, the junction contained 8 bases not matched to a gene. The CDR3 nucleotides read TGTGCCAGCAGTTACACAGGACTAGCGGGAGGGCGGCTCACCGGGGAGCTGTTTTTT. It yields the protein CASSYTGLAGGRLTGELFF.

The chain is built from TRBV11-2 and TRBJ2-1; the D gene is possibly TRBD2 (5 bases). Germline V gene sequence: CDR1 SGHAT, CDR2 FQNNGV. The CDR3 runs to 16 residues. Trimming pared 2 bases from V and 0 bases from J, leaving 11 bases between. This chain's CDR3 is CASSLTSGPSYNEQFF. The CDR3 nucleotides read TGTGCCAGCAGCTTAACGAGCGGTCCCTCCTACAATGAGCAGTTCTTC.

The rearrangement joins TRBV11-2 to TRBJ2-5, with a possible D match to TRBD1 (7 bases). This CDR3 region has 14 residues. Germline assignment: CDR1 SGHAT and CDR2 FQNNGV. The germline V and J ends were trimmed by 5 bases and 3 bases, with 13 bases remaining between them. The CDR3 here is CASSRGDSKETQYF. CDR3 sequence (DNA): TGTGCCAGCAGCCGCGGGGACAGCAAAGAGACCCAGTACTTC.

The rearrangement links TRBV7-2 to TRBJ2-7, with no clear D. Germline lookup yields CDR1 SGHTA and CDR2 FQGNSA. The CDR3 is 14 amino acids. With 1 base removed from V and 3 bases from J, the gap between germline ends came to 10 bases. As DNA, the CDR3 is TGTGCCAGCAGCTTAGGCTGGCAGAACTACGAGCAGTACTTC. Protein: CASSLGWQNYEQYF.

A few counts support this clonotype. The J gene is TRBJ1-5, the V gene TRBV12-3 or TRBV12-4, with D perhaps TRBD1 (6 bases). The CDR3 spans 14 residues. V was clipped by 6 bases and J by 7 bases, with 16 bases between them. Here the CDR3 reads CASSRTDHGQPQHF. The CDR3 DNA reads TGTGCCAGCAGCCGGACAGACCACGGGCAGCCCCAGCATTTT.

Ten or more counts support this clonotype. The V call is TRBV3-1, the J call TRBJ1-5; 7 nucleotides align to TRBD1. The ends lost 4 bases at V and 5 bases at J; junction bases unmatched: 5. Germline V gene sequence: CDR1 LGHDT, CDR2 YNNKEL (reference sequence). The CDR3 runs 14 residues. The CDR3 protein is CASSRQGGDQPQHF. As DNA, the CDR3 is TGTGCCAGCAGCCGACAGGGAGGGGATCAGCCCCAGCATTTT.

The chain combines TRBV25-1 with TRBJ1-2; D possibly corresponds to TRBD1 (5 bases). V was shortened by 1 base and J by 5 bases, with 8 bases between the two germline ends. Germline values: CDR1 MGHDK, CDR2 SYGVNS. This CDR3 comprises 13 residues. CDR3 nucleotide sequence: TGTGCCAGCAGTGAATTCAGGGAGTATGGCTACACCTTC. It yields the protein CASSEFREYGYTF.

This clonotype was picked up a small number of times. The V and J genes are TRBV12-3 or TRBV12-4 and TRBJ2-3; the D gene is possibly TRBD2 (6 bases). V lost 6 bases to trimming and J lost 11 bases, with 15 bases between them. The CDR3 consists of 12 residues. Here the CDR3 DNA reads TGTGCCAGCAGCCCCGGACCCGGGGGGCAGTATTTT. Amino acids: CASSPGPGGQYF.

This chain links TRBV20-1 with TRBJ2-3; 9 bases line up with TRBD1. The V gene end was trimmed by 5 bases and the J gene end by 3 bases; junction bases not matched to a gene: 9. CDR3 length: 15 residues. CDR1 is DFQATT and CDR2 is SNEGSKA in the germline V gene (reference sequence). The CDR3 coding sequence is TGCAGTGCTCGACCGGGACAGGGAGTAACAGATACGCAGTATTTT. Translation: CSARPGQGVTDTQYF.

This clonotype was seen only a few times. J is TRBJ1-1 and V is TRBV18; TRBD1 agrees at 7 bases. This CDR3 has 12 amino acids. Germline lookup yields CDR1 KGHSH and CDR2 LQKENI. V dropped 4 bases and J dropped 7; count of bases not matched to a gene: 3. CDR3 coding DNA: TGTGCCAGCTCACTTGGGACAGTTGAAGCTTTCTTT. As protein: CASSLGTVEAFF.

For this clonotype: A read error may produce the germline difference seen at one junction end. V is TRBV4-2 and J is TRBJ1-1; D unclear. CDR3 length: 12 residues. Germline lookup yields CDR1 LGHNA and CDR2 YNFKEQ. CDR3 nucleotides: TGTGCCAGCAGCCTCGCAGGCACTGACGCTTTCTTT. As protein: CASSLAGTDAFF.

This clonotype was seen ten or more times. The CDR3 sequence: CASSSSGTGMREQYV. CDR3 sequence (DNA): TGTGCCAGCAGCTCTTCCGGGACAGGGATGCGCGAGCAGTACGTC. The chain combines TRBV5-6 with TRBJ2-7, with 9 bases aligning to TRBD1. V shed 3 bases, J shed 6 bases, and the junction held 10 bases outside the gene matches. This CDR3 spans 15 amino acids. Per the germline V gene, CDR1 is SGHDT and CDR2 is YYEEEE.

In its sample, this clonotype was seen a few times. The chain combines TRBV21-1 with TRBJ2-7; the table gives TRBD2 as D, unverified against the DNA. TRBV21-1 is labeled a pseudogene. This CDR3 has 15 amino acids. This CDR3 is CASSRKTSRCREQYF. In nucleotides, the CDR3 is TGTGCCAGCAGCCGCAAGACTAGCCGTTGCCGCGAGCAGTACTTC.

The rearrangement links TRBV6-5 to TRBJ2-3, with TRBD2 matching 13 bases. Looked up from germline, CDR1 is MNHEY and CDR2 is SVGAGI. With V trimmed by 5 bases and J by 5 bases, 7 bases remained unmatched. The CDR3 sequence is 16 residues long. CDR3 amino acids: CASSKTSGRFIDTQYF. The CDR3 nucleotides read TGTGCCAGCAGTAAGACTAGCGGGAGGTTTATAGATACGCAGTATTTT.

V gene TRBV5-6 combines with J gene TRBJ2-1; no firm D call. V lost 0 bases, J lost 10 bases, and 8 bases lay in between. The CDR3 loop spans 12 amino acids. The germline V gene encodes CDR1 SGHDT and CDR2 YYEEEE. CDR3 region: CASSLGPVEQFF. CDR3 DNA sequence: TGTGCCAGCAGCTTGGGCCCAGTCGAGCAGTTCTTC.

This clonotype appeared many times. This chain joins TRBV3-1 and TRBJ2-1; the match to TRBD2 covers 11 bases. Per the germline V gene, CDR1 is LGHDT and CDR2 is YNNKEL (reference sequence). The CDR3 sequence is 18 residues long. The V and J ends lost 1 base and 2 bases, in that order; junction bases with no gene match: 7. The CDR3 reads CASSQVSSGRQTYNEQFF. For the CDR3, the DNA is TGTGCCAGCAGCCAAGTCTCTAGCGGGAGGCAGACCTACAATGAGCAGTTCTTC.

This clonotype has only one observation. The CDR3 region is CASSPTQTSNQPQHF. The CDR3, as DNA: TGCGCCAGCAGCCCCACCCAAACTAGCAATCAGCCCCAGCATTTT. The chain employs TRBV23-1 and TRBJ1-5; D not certain. TRBV23-1 counts as an open reading frame of uncertain function. The CDR3 extends over 15 amino acids. V lost 6 bases to trimming and J lost 0 bases, with 12 bases between them.

This clonotype was seen a handful of times. CDR3 nucleotide sequence: TGTGCCAGCAGCTTGGGAGGGGCGTCAATATCCCAAGAGACCCAGTACTTC. Translating gives CASSLGGASISQETQYF. This chain joins TRBV13 and TRBJ2-5; 7 bases match TRBD2. The V segment lost 3 bases and the J segment 1 base; nucleotides outside the gene matches: 11. Germline assignment: CDR1 PRHDT and CDR2 FYEKMQ (reference sequence). The CDR3 is made up of 17 amino acids.

The chain carries TRBV18 and TRBJ1-2; the D is unclear. Between the trimmed V and J ends, which lost 3 bases and 7 bases, there was a span of 9 bases. Germline V gene sequence: CDR1 KGHSH, CDR2 LQKENI. CDR3 length: 12 amino acids. CDR3: CASSPVDGGYTF. The CDR3 nucleotides read TGTGCCAGCTCACCGGTTGATGGTGGCTACACCTTC.

The rearrangement joins TRBV3-1 to TRBJ2-1; D not certain. CDR1 and CDR2 from the germline V gene are LGHDT and YNNKEL (reference sequence). Trimming cost V 3 bases and J 7 bases, with 16 bases left between them. This CDR3 is 15 amino acids long. The CDR3 nucleotides are TGTGCCAGCAGCCAGGCTAGTTCGCTAACGAATGAGCAGTTCTTC. Its protein is CASSQASSLTNEQFF.

Ten or more counts support this clonotype. V and J are TRBV5-1 and TRBJ2-1; no clear D gene. CDR3 length equals 16 residues. Trimming took off 0 bases at V and 0 bases at J, with 10 bases between the two ends. The germline V gene encodes CDR1 SGHRS and CDR2 YFSETQ. CDR3 residues: CASSLGARPSYNEQFF. Here the CDR3 DNA reads TGCGCCAGCAGCTTGGGGGCGCGGCCCTCCTACAATGAGCAGTTCTTC.

Only a few counts were recorded for this clonotype. J is TRBJ2-7 and V is TRBV6-2 or TRBV6-3, with a tentative D call TRBD2 (6 bases). Germline CDR1 and CDR2: MNHEY and SVGEGT. The CDR3 covers 12 residues. V was pared by 7 bases and J by 2 bases, with 9 bases between. The CDR3 loop is CASKAGTYEQYF. Written as DNA, the CDR3 is TGTGCCAGCAAGGCGGGAACCTACGAGCAGTACTTC.

The chain couples TRBV6-6 to TRBJ2-1; possible D gene TRBD2, 5 bases. From germline, CDR1 is MNHNY and CDR2 SVGAGI (reference sequence). The CDR3 length is 15 residues. Trimming removed 0 bases at V and 8 bases at J, with 14 bases between. CDR3 nucleotides: TGTGCCAGCAGTTACTCTAGCGCCCTATACCATGAGCAGTTCTTC. Amino acids: CASSYSSALYHEQFF.

Many counts were recorded for this clonotype. V usage is TRBV10-3 and J usage is TRBJ2-7; the match to TRBD2 covers 11 bases. J gave up 4 bases and V 0 bases, and 8 bases lay outside the gene matches. Germline CDR1 and CDR2: ENHRY and SYGVKD. The CDR3 covers 17 residues. CDR3 bases: TGTGCCATCAGTGAGTCAGGGACTAGCGGAGTCCTTTACGAGCAGTACGTC. Translation: CAISESGTSGVLYEQYV.